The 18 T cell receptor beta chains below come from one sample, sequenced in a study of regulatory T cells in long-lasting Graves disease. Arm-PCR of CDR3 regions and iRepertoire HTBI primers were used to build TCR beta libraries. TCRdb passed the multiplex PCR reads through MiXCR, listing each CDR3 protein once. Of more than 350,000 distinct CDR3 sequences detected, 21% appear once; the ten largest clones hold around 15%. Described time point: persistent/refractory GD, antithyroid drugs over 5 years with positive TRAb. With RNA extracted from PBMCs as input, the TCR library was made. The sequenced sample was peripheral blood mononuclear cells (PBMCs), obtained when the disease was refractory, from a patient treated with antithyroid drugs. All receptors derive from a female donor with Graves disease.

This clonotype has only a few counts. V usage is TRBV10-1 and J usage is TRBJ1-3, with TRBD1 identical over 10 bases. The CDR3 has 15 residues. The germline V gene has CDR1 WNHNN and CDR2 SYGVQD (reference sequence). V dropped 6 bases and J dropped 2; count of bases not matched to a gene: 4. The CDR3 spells CASRAGTGAGNTIYF. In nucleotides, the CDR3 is TGCGCCAGCAGAGCCGGGACAGGGGCTGGAAACACCATATATTTT.

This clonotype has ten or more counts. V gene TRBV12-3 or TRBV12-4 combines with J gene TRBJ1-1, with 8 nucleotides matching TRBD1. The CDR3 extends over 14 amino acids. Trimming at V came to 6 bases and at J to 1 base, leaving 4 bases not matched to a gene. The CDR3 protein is CASSSGGSNTEAFF. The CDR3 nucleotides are TGTGCCAGCAGCTCAGGGGGCTCGAACACTGAAGCTTTCTTT.

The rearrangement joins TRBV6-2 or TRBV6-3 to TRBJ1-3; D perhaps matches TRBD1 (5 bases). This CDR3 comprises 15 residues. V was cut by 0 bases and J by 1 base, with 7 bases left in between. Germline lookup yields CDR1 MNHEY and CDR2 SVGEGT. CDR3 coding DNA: TGTGCCAGCAGTTACTCGCCAGGGTCTGGAAACACCATATATTTT. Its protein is CASSYSPGSGNTIYF.

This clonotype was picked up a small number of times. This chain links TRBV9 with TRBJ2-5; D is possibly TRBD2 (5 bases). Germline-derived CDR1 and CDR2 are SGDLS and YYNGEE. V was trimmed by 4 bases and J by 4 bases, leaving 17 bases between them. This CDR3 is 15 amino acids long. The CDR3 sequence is CASSPPPGVRETQYF. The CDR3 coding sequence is TGTGCCAGCAGCCCACCCCCCGGGGTTCGAGAGACCCAGTACTTC.

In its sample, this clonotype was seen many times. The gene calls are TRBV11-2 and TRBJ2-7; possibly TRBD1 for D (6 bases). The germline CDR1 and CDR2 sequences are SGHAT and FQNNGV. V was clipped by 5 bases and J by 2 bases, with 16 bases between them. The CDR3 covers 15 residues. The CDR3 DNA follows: TGTGCCAGCAGCCCAGTCCAGGGGCGGACCTACGAGCAGTACTTC. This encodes CASSPVQGRTYEQYF.

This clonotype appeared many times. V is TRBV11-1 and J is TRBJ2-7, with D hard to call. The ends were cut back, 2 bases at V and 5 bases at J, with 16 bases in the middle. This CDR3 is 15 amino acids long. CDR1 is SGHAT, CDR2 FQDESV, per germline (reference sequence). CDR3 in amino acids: CASSLSIPAYNEQYF. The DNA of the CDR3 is TGTGCCAGCAGCTTAAGTATTCCAGCTTACAACGAGCAGTACTTC.

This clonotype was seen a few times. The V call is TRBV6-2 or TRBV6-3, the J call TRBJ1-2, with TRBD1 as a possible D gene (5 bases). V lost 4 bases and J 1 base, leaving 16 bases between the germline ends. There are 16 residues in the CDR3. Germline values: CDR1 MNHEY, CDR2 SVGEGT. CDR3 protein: CASSFWQGQINYGYTF. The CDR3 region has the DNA TGTGCCAGCAGTTTCTGGCAGGGCCAGATTAACTATGGCTACACCTTC.

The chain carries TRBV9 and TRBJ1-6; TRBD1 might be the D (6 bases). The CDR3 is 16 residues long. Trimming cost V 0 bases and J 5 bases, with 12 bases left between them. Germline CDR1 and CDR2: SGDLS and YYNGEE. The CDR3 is CASSVDGQPNNSPLHF. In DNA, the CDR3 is TGTGCCAGCAGCGTAGATGGACAGCCTAATAATTCACCCCTCCACTTT.

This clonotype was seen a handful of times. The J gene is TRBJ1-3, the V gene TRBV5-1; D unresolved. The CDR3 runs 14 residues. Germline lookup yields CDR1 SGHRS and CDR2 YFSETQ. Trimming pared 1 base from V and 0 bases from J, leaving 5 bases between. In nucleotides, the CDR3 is TGCGCCAGCAGCTTGACCACCTCTGGAAACACCATATATTTT. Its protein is CASSLTTSGNTIYF.

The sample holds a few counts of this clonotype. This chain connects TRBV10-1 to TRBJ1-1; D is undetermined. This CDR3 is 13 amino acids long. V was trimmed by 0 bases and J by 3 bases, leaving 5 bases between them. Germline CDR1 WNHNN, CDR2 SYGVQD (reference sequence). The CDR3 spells CASSESVDTEAFF. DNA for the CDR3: TGCGCCAGCAGTGAGTCGGTTGACACTGAAGCTTTCTTT.

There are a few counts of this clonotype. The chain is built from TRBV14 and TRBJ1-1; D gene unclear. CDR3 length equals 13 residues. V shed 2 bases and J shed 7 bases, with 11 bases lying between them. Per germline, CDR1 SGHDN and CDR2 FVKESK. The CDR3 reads CASSQQTEGEAFF. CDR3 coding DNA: TGTGCCAGCAGCCAACAGACGGAGGGTGAAGCTTTCTTT.

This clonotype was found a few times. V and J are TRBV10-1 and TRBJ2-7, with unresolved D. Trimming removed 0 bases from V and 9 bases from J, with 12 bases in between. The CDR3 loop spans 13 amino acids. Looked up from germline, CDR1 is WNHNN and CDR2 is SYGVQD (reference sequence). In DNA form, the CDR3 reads TGCGCCAGCAGTGAGTCGACTCTGAGCGCGCAGTACTTC. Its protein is CASSESTLSAQYF.

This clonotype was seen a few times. CDR3 in amino acids: CASSPLGRLHEQYF. The CDR3 region has the DNA TGTGCCAGCAGCCCTTTAGGGAGGCTCCACGAGCAGTACTTC. V gene TRBV14 combines with J gene TRBJ2-7, with D possibly TRBD2 on 6 matching bases. The V end was cut by 4 bases, the J end by 5 bases, with 15 bases between. Germline assignment: CDR1 SGHDN and CDR2 FVKESK. There are 14 residues in the CDR3.

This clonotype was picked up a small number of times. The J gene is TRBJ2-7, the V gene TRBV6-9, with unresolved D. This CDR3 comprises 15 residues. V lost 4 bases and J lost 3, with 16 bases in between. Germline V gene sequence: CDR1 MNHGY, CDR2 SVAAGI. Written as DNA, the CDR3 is TGTGCCAGCAGTTTGTTCAGCGAGGCCCTCTACGAGCAGTACTTC. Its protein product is CASSLFSEALYEQYF.

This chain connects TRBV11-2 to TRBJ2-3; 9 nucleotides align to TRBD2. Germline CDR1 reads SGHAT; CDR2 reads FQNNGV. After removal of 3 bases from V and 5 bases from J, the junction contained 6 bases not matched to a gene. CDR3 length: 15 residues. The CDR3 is CASSFRGRALDTQYF. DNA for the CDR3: TGTGCCAGCAGCTTCCGCGGGAGGGCATTAGATACGCAGTATTTT.

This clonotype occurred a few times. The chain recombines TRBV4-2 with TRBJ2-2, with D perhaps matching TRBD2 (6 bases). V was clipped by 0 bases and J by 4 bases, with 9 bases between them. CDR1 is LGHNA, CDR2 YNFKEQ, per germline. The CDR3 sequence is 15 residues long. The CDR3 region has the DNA TGTGCCAGCAGCCAAGATGGTAGCGGCACCGGGGAGCTGTTTTTT. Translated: CASSQDGSGTGELFF.

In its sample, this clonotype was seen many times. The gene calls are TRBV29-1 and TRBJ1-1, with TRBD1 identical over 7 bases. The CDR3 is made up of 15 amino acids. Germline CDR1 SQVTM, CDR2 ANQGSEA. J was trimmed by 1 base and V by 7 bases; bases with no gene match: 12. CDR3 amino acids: CSAQLDRAANTEAFF. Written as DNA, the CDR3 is TGCAGCGCACAGCTAGACAGGGCTGCGAACACTGAAGCTTTCTTT. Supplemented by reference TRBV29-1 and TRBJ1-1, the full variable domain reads SAVISQKPSRDICQRGTSLTIQCQVDSQVTMMFWYRQQPGQSLTLIATANQGSEATYESGFVIDKFPISRPNLTFSTLTVSNMSPEDSSIYLCSAQLDRAANTEAFFGQGTRLTVV.

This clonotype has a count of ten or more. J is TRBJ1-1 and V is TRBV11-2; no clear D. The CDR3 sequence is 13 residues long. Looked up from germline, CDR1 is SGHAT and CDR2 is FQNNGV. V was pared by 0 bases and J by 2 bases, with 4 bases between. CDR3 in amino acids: CASSLDQNTEAFF. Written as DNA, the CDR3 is TGTGCCAGCAGCTTAGATCAAAACACTGAAGCTTTCTTT.